The 24 T cell receptor beta chains given below trace back to one sample, sequenced in a study of blood T cell repertoires in COVID-19. Here immunoSEQ multiplex PCR was the method, and the copy in TCRdb shows in-frame clones only, minus some. The data hold some 100,000 clones, with roughly 92% observed a single time. The sequenced material came from peripheral blood. The receptors shown here come from an older man with acute or convalescent COVID-19.

This chain uses TRBV7-9 with TRBJ2-6; 12 positions match TRBD1. The CDR3 spans 19 residues. The V gene's germline CDR1 is SEHNR and CDR2 FQNEAQ (reference sequence). With V trimmed by 0 bases and J by 0 bases, 3 bases remained unmatched. This CDR3 reads CASSLAGTGGSSGANVLTF. The CDR3 nucleotides read TGTGCCAGCAGCTTAGCGGGGACAGGGGGCAGCTCTGGGGCCAACGTCCTGACTTTC.

V gene TRBV25-1 combines with J gene TRBJ1-1, with 8 bases that match TRBD1. In germline, CDR1 is MGHDK, CDR2 SYGVNS. After removal of 4 bases from V and 1 base from J, the junction contained 11 bases not matched to a gene. This CDR3 contains 17 residues. The CDR3 protein is CASSGGTGMPGNTEAFF. CDR3 in DNA: TGTGCCAGCAGTGGTGGGACAGGAATGCCTGGGAACACTGAAGCTTTCTTT. The variable domain in full, with the rest retrieved from reference TRBV25-1 and TRBJ1-1, is EADIYQTPRYLVIGTGKKITLECSQTMGHDKMYWYQQDPGMELHLIHYSYGVNSTEKGDLSSESTVSRIRTEHFPLTLESARPSHTSQYLCASSGGTGMPGNTEAFFGQGTRLTVV.

V usage is TRBV28 and J usage is TRBJ2-4; D is undetermined. The V gene's germline CDR1 is MDHEN and CDR2 SYDVKM. Trimming took 6 bases from V and 0 from J, leaving 12 bases between them. This CDR3 has 15 amino acids. The CDR3 region has the DNA TGTGCCAGCAGCCCTCGAGGCTCAGCCAAAAACATTCAGTACTTC. It encodes CASSPRGSAKNIQYF. Based on the CDR3 plus reference TRBV28 and TRBJ2-4, the full variable domain is DVKVTQSSRYLVKRTGEKVFLECVQDMDHENMFWYRQDPGLGLRLIYFSYDVKMKEKGDIPEGYSVSREKKERFSLILESASTNQTSMYLCASSPRGSAKNIQYFGAGTRLSVL.

The chain uses TRBV11-2 and TRBJ1-2; 8 positions match TRBD1. The CDR3 sequence is 18 residues long. The junction had 18 bases not matched to a gene; V was cut back by 6 bases and J by 3 bases. Germline CDR1 SGHAT, CDR2 FQNNGV. The CDR3 bases are TGTGCCAGCAGTTTCGGTCCGTCAAGGGACAGGTTGCACTATGGCTACACCTTC. It codes for CASSFGPSRDRLHYGYTF.

This clone was observed a single time. This chain uses TRBV6-6 with TRBJ1-4, with D uncertain. Looked up from germline, CDR1 is MNHNY and CDR2 is SVGAGI (reference sequence). Trimming left V 0 bases short and J 5 bases short, with 10 bases between. The CDR3 is 15 residues long. Here the CDR3 DNA reads TGTGCCAGCAGTTACTCACATGCCGTGAATGAAAAACTGTTTTTT. It translates to CASSYSHAVNEKLFF.

V is TRBV21-1 and J is TRBJ1-3; TRBD1, the table's D call, was not compared with the DNA. TRBV21-1 is noted as a pseudogene. This CDR3 spans 17 amino acids. The CDR3 nucleotides are TGTGCCAGCGATAGAAGGGACAGGGGGCGCAAGGGAAACACCATATATTTT. Its protein product is CASDRRDRGRKGNTIYF.

This chain uses TRBV3-1 (or the pseudogene TRBV3-2) with TRBJ1-2; 7 positions agree with TRBD1. The germline gives CDR1 LGHDT, CDR2 YNNKEL (reference sequence). The CDR3 is 15 amino acids. J lost 4 bases, V lost 4 bases, and 9 bases had no gene match. Here the CDR3 DNA reads TGTGCCAGCAGCCGCCAGGGGGAACTTTTCTATGGCTACACCTTC. Its translation: CASSRQGELFYGYTF.

The rearrangement uses TRBV28 and TRBJ2-5; 11 bases align to TRBD1. Germline assignment: CDR1 MDHEN and CDR2 SYDVKM. This CDR3 region has 13 residues. V gave up 9 bases and J gave up 5 bases; unmatched junction bases: 5. DNA of the CDR3: TGTGCCAGGACGGACAGGGGGCGGGAGACCCAGTACTTC. Its translation: CARTDRGRETQYF. The full variable domain, completed using reference TRBV28 and TRBJ2-5, is DVKVTQSSRYLVKRTGEKVFLECVQDMDHENMFWYRQDPGLGLRLIYFSYDVKMKEKGDIPEGYSVSREKKERFSLILESASTNQTSMYLCARTDRGRETQYFGPGTRLLVL.

The chain couples TRBV7-2 to TRBJ1-1; 7 bases fit TRBD1. J was trimmed by 4 bases and V by 5 bases; bases with no gene match: 16. CDR3 size: 17 residues. Per the germline V gene, CDR1 is SGHTA and CDR2 is FQGNSA. The CDR3 DNA sequence: TGTGCCAGCAGCCTTTTACAGACAGGGTACGAGGGCACTGAAGCTTTCTTT. Protein product: CASSLLQTGYEGTEAFF.

The chain joins TRBV2 to TRBJ2-7; 7 bases fit TRBD2. The germline V gene has CDR1 SNHLY and CDR2 FYNNEI. CDR3 size: 16 residues. After removal of 3 bases from V and 0 bases from J, the junction contained 8 bases not matched to a gene. The CDR3 sequence is CASSEGPSGASYEQYF. CDR3 sequence (DNA): TGTGCCAGCAGTGAGGGCCCTAGCGGCGCCTCCTACGAGCAGTACTTC.

The chain carries TRBV3-1 (or the pseudogene TRBV3-2) and TRBJ1-6, with 10 bases matching TRBD1. Germline-derived CDR1 and CDR2 are LGHDT and YNNKEL (reference sequence). The CDR3 length is 16 residues. The junction had 3 bases not matched to a gene; V was cut back by 2 bases and J by 5 bases. The CDR3 bases are TGTGCCAGCAGCCAATTTGGACAGGGGGATAATTCACCCCTCCACTTT. Translated: CASSQFGQGDNSPLHF.

The rearrangement joins TRBV29-1 to TRBJ2-1, with TRBD1 matching 8 bases. This CDR3 spans 14 amino acids. Per germline, CDR1 SQVTM and CDR2 ANQGSEA. With 6 bases clipped from V and 8 bases from J, the junction kept 12 bases outside the gene matches. CDR3 coding DNA: TGCAGCGTGCGGACAGGGTCGGTCGGGGATGAGCAGTTCTTC. Protein product: CSVRTGSVGDEQFF.

The rearrangement links TRBV6-5 to TRBJ1-5; no firm D call. CDR3 length equals 15 residues. V lost 6 bases and J lost 3, with 15 bases in between. Looked up from germline, CDR1 is MNHEY and CDR2 is SVGAGI. The CDR3 coding sequence is TGTGCCAGCAGCCCCAACAGTGGAAACAATCAGCCCCAGCATTTT. Its protein is CASSPNSGNNQPQHF.

For the CDR3, the DNA is TGTGCCAGCACTGCTAGCGGGGGTGCCTACGAGCAGTACTTC. Translating it yields CASTASGGAYEQYF. This chain joins TRBV6-5 and TRBJ2-7; TRBD2 agrees at 10 bases. With 7 bases clipped from V and 2 bases from J, the junction kept 5 bases outside the gene matches. The germline gives CDR1 MNHEY, CDR2 SVGAGI. The CDR3 sequence is 14 residues long.

This chain connects TRBV6-5 to TRBJ1-1; possible D gene TRBD1, 5 bases. The CDR3 covers 12 residues. With 4 bases removed from V and 8 bases from J, the gap between germline ends came to 11 bases. Germline V gives CDR1 MNHEY, CDR2 SVGAGI. The CDR3 region has the DNA TGTGCCAGCAGTTCCGGGACTCTAGAAGCTTTCTTT. This translates into CASSSGTLEAFF.

The chain joins TRBV11-3 to TRBJ2-1; TRBD2 agrees at 8 bases. V shed 7 bases, J shed 10 bases, and the junction held 9 bases outside the gene matches. The CDR3 has 13 residues. Germline V gene lookup returns CDR1 SGHNT and CDR2 YENEEA. The CDR3 sequence: CASTPTSAREQFF. For the CDR3, the DNA is TGTGCCAGCACCCCGACTAGCGCTCGGGAGCAGTTCTTC.

The chain couples TRBV6-2 or TRBV6-3 to TRBJ2-7; 9 nucleotides align to TRBD2. The CDR3 contains 14 residues. Germline CDR1 and CDR2: MNHEY and SVGEGT. With V trimmed by 6 bases and J by 4 bases, 7 bases remained unmatched. CDR3 bases: TGTGCCAGCAGCGAGCGGGGGGCCGCTTACGAGCAGTACTTC. Translating it yields CASSERGAAYEQYF.

The chain joins TRBV6-2 or TRBV6-3 to TRBJ2-1; the D gene is possibly TRBD1 (5 bases). Trimming took off 4 bases at V and 4 bases at J, with 8 bases between the two ends. Germline CDR1 is MNHEY and CDR2 is SVGEGT. The CDR3 runs to 13 residues. CDR3 nucleotides: TGTGCCAGCAGTTTCCAGGGTTACAATGAGCAGTTCTTC. Its translation is CASSFQGYNEQFF.

V usage is TRBV19 and J usage is TRBJ2-7, with D hard to call. This CDR3 comprises 14 residues. Trimming shortened V by 1 base and J by 9 bases, and 16 bases separated the two germline ends. Looked up from germline, CDR1 is LNHDA and CDR2 is SQIVND (reference sequence). CDR3 in DNA: TGTGCCAGTAGTATAGGACTGTCCTACGATCGGCAGTACTTC. Its protein product is CASSIGLSYDRQYF.

V usage is TRBV2 and J usage is TRBJ2-3; D gene uncertain. CDR3 size: 14 residues. V gave up 7 bases and J gave up 1 base, with 12 bases separating them. The germline gives CDR1 SNHLY, CDR2 FYNNEI. CDR3 protein: CASIRSPGTDTQYF. CDR3 DNA: TGTGCCAGCATCCGGTCCCCGGGCACAGATACGCAGTATTTT.

The chain couples TRBV7-6 to TRBJ1-6, with TRBD1 matching over 10 bases. CDR1 is SGHVS, CDR2 FNYEAQ, per germline. The J segment lost 1 base and the V segment lost 8 bases, leaving 5 bases of the junction unmatched. The CDR3 is made up of 16 amino acids. This CDR3 is CASADRGHSYNSPLHF. The DNA for the CDR3 is TGTGCCAGCGCTGACAGGGGGCATTCCTATAATTCACCCCTCCACTTT.

V usage is TRBV24-1 and J usage is TRBJ2-3; tentative D call: TRBD2 (5 bases). The CDR3 is 17 amino acids. V gave up 4 bases and J gave up 0 bases, with 16 bases separating them. CDR1 is KGHDR and CDR2 is SFDVKD in the germline V gene. CDR3 loop: CATSDPLAAGSTDTQYF. CDR3 DNA: TGTGCCACCAGTGACCCCTTGGCTGCGGGTAGCACAGATACGCAGTATTTT.

This chain joins TRBV30 and TRBJ1-2; 11 positions agree with TRBD1. This CDR3 has 14 amino acids. Germline V gene lookup returns CDR1 GTSNPN and CDR2 SVGIG (reference sequence). Trimming at V came to 5 bases and at J to 7 bases, leaving 9 bases not matched to a gene. CDR3 coding DNA: TGTGCCTGGGGCATAGGACAGGGGGCGGCTGGCTACACCTTC. Protein: CAWGIGQGAAGYTF.

This sequence joins TRBV24-1 and TRBJ2-1; D is uncertain. This CDR3 is 12 amino acids long. Germline assignment: CDR1 KGHDR and CDR2 SFDVKD. Trimming pared 4 bases from V and 6 bases from J, leaving 6 bases between. CDR3 in amino acids: CATSENSNEQFF. CDR3 bases: TGTGCCACCAGTGAGAATAGCAATGAGCAGTTCTTC.